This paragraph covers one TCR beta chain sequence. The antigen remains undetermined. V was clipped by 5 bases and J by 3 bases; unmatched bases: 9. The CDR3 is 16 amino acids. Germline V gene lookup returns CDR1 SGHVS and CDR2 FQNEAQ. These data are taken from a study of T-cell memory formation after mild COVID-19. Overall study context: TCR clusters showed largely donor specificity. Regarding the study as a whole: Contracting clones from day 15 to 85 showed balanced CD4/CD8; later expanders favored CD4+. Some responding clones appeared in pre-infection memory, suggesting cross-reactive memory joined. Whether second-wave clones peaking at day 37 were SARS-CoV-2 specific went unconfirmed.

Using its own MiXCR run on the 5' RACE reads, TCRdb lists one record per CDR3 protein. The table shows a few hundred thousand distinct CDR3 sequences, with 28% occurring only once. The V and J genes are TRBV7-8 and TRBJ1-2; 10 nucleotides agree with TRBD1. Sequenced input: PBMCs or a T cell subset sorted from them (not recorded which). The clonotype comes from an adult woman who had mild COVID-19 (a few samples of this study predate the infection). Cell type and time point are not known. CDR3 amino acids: CASSNTPGTGDYGYTF. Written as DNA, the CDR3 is TGTGCCAGCAGCAATACTCCCGGGACAGGGGACTATGGCTACACCTTC.